The clone carrying this T cell receptor beta chain occurred once. Other nucleotide sequences in the sample specify the same CDR3. The sample comes from a study of blood T cell repertoires in COVID-19. In germline, CDR1 is SGHRS, CDR2 YFSETQ. This CDR3 has 14 amino acids. Trimming removed 0 bases from V and 2 bases from J; junction bases left unmatched: 2. Sequencing used immunoSEQ multiplex PCR; TCRdb keeps in-frame clones, though not all of them. The sample gives approximately 36,000 clones, 87% of which show up once; over 20% is in the top ten. This clonotype originated in a man in his 60s with acute or convalescent COVID-19. Sequencing was done on a sample of peripheral blood. The genes are TRBV5-1 and TRBJ2-7; 7 nucleotides agree with TRBD1. The CDR3 loop is CASSLGQGAYEQYF. CDR3 DNA: TGCGCCAGCAGCTTGGGACAGGGTGCCTACGAGCAGTACTTC.